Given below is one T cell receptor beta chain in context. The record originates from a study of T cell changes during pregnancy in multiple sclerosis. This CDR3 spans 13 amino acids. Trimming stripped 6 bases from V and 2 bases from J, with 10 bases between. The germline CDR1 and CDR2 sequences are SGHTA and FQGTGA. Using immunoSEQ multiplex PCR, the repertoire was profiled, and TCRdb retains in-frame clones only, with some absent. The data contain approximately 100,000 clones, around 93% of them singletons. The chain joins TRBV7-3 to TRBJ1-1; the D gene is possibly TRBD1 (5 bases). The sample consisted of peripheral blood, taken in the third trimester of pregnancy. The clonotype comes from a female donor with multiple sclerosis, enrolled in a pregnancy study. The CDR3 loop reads CASSFRGNTEAFF. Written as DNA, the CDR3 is TGTGCCAGCAGTTTTAGGGGTAACACTGAAGCTTTCTTT.